A single sample is the source of the 8 T cell receptor beta chains below, sequenced in a study of T cells in Graves' hyperthyroidism and ophthalmopathy. TCR beta CDR3 regions were amplified from RNA. The TCR CDR3 was amplified in a first-round RT-PCR using the HTBI primer set. A single record per CDR3 protein comes from TCRdb applying MiXCR to the multiplex PCR reads. This sample has some 440,000 distinct CDR3 sequences, with around 16% found just once. The material sequenced was blood. These receptors came from a woman aged 18-29 years with Graves' hyperthyroidism.

At least ten counts were recorded for this clonotype. V usage is TRBV9 and J usage is TRBJ2-1; D gene unclear. CDR3 length: 13 amino acids. The ends were cut back, 0 bases at V and 6 bases at J, with 7 bases in the middle. The V gene's germline CDR1 is SGDLS and CDR2 YYNGEE. This CDR3 is CASSVEGSNEQFF. Written as DNA, the CDR3 is TGTGCCAGCAGCGTAGAAGGGTCCAATGAGCAGTTCTTC.

The chain uses TRBV9 and TRBJ2-3; 11 positions agree with TRBD2. V lost 4 bases to trimming and J lost 2 bases; unmatched junction nucleotides: 6. Germline V gives CDR1 SGDLS, CDR2 YYNGEE. The CDR3 consists of 16 residues. The CDR3 nucleotides are TGTGCCAGCAGCCCCGAACTAGCGGGAGCCACAGATACGCAGTATTTT. This codes for CASSPELAGATDTQYF.

Ten or more counts support this clonotype. This chain connects TRBV6-2 or TRBV6-3 to TRBJ2-7, with D uncertain. This CDR3 spans 14 amino acids. Germline CDR1 and CDR2: MNHEY and SVGEGT. The germline V and J ends were trimmed by 0 bases and 4 bases, with 10 bases remaining between them. For the CDR3, the DNA is TGTGCCAGCAGTTACTCCGAGACGCCGTACGAGCAGTACTTC. Residues: CASSYSETPYEQYF.

This clonotype showed up just a few times. The chain couples TRBV19 to TRBJ2-7; TRBD2 might be the D (6 bases). Trimming shortened V by 4 bases and J by 6 bases, and 19 bases separated the two germline ends. The CDR3 consists of 15 residues. Germline V gene lookup returns CDR1 LNHDA and CDR2 SQIVND (reference sequence). DNA for the CDR3: TGTGCCAGTAGTACCACGGGACCCCGGGGGTCCGAGCAGTACTTC. This sequence encodes CASSTTGPRGSEQYF.

This clonotype came up many times. The chain joins TRBV2 to TRBJ2-1, with D possibly called TRBD1 or TRBD2 (7 bases each). The length of the CDR3 is 13 residues. Germline assignment: CDR1 SNHLY and CDR2 FYNNEI. V was shortened by 6 bases and J by 5 bases, with 11 bases between the two germline ends. In DNA form, the CDR3 reads TGTGCCAGCAGGAGCGGGACAGACAATGAGCAGTTCTTC. Translated: CASRSGTDNEQFF.

This clonotype has a count of ten or more. The chain carries TRBV6-1 and TRBJ2-3, with D tentatively TRBD1 (5 bases). This CDR3 has 14 amino acids. Germline V lookup: CDR1 MNHNS, CDR2 SASEGT. The ends were cut back, 2 bases at V and 2 bases at J, with 8 bases in the middle. The CDR3 DNA follows: TGTGCCAGCAGTGAACAGGGTCTCACAGATACGCAGTATTTT. Residues: CASSEQGLTDTQYF.

This clonotype was observed at least ten times. V is TRBV24-1 and J is TRBJ2-2, with 9 nucleotides matching TRBD2. Per germline, CDR1 KGHDR and CDR2 SFDVKD. J gave up 3 bases and V 1 base, and 2 bases lay outside the gene matches. This CDR3 region has 16 residues. CDR3 region: CATSDLGTSYTGELFF. In DNA, the CDR3 is TGTGCCACCAGTGATTTAGGGACTAGCTACACCGGGGAGCTGTTTTTT.

This clonotype was counted ten times or more. V and J are TRBV20-1 and TRBJ2-1; D not resolved. CDR1 is DFQATT, CDR2 SNEGSKA, per germline (reference sequence). Trimming removed 4 bases from V and 8 bases from J, with 21 bases in between. This CDR3 has 15 amino acids. The CDR3 region has the DNA TGCAGTGCTAACCCTCCTAGGAACCCTAGGGATGAGCAGTTCTTC. It yields the protein CSANPPRNPRDEQFF.